These 12 T cell receptor beta chains were sequenced from one sample in a study of vaccination and CD4 T cells after COVID-19. Their specific antigens are unknown. Sequenced with the Oncomine TCR Beta short-read assay was DNA taken from cultured CD4+ T cells. In TCRdb, the PCR reads were re-called with MiXCR into one record per CDR3 protein. The sample lists over 15,000 distinct CDR3 sequences, under 65% occurring once. Treatment noted: approximately 9-day PBMC culture with coronavirus spike peptide pools or control peptides (ViraFEST assay). The sequences come from CD4+ T cells from blood, cultured in vitro, collected after SARS-CoV-2 vaccination. These receptors all come from a human donor who had recovered from COVID-19.

The chain couples TRBV7-2 to TRBJ1-5; a possible D gene is TRBD1 (6 bases). Germline CDR1 and CDR2: SGHTA and FQGNSA. The CDR3 runs to 15 residues. Trimming took off 1 base at V and 7 bases at J, with 14 bases between the two ends. CDR3 sequence reads: CASSLGGGRDQPQHF. CDR3 sequence (DNA): TGTGCCAGCAGCTTAGGGGGGGGCAGGGACCAGCCCCAGCATTTT.

The V gene is TRBV6-1, the J gene TRBJ1-6; tentatively, D is TRBD1 (5 bases). V lost 6 bases and J 4 bases, leaving 13 bases between the germline ends. The CDR3 sequence is 15 residues long. Germline lookup yields CDR1 MNHNS and CDR2 SASEGT. CDR3 DNA sequence: TGTGCCAGCAGCCTACAGGAACCTTATAATTCACCCCTCCACTTT. Translated: CASSLQEPYNSPLHF.

The chain links TRBV5-1 to TRBJ2-5; weak D call: TRBD2 (6 bases). Trimming cost V 1 base and J 4 bases, with 8 bases left between them. Germline V lookup: CDR1 SGHRS, CDR2 YFSETQ. CDR3 length: 13 residues. The CDR3 spells CASSLMGGETQYF. CDR3 nucleotides: TGCGCCAGCAGCTTGATGGGGGGAGAGACCCAGTACTTC. Complete variable domain (other parts from reference TRBV5-1 and TRBJ2-5): KAGVTQTPRYLIKTRGQQVTLSCSPISGHRSVSWYQQTPGQGLQFLFEYFSETQRNKGNFPGRFSGRQFSNSRSEMNVSTLELGDSALYLCASSLMGGETQYFGPGTRLLVL.

The rearrangement uses TRBV29-1 and TRBJ2-5, with D uncertain. The ends were cut back, 4 bases at V and 1 base at J, with 7 bases in the middle. This CDR3 spans 12 amino acids. Germline CDR1 is SQVTM and CDR2 is ANQGSEA. CDR3 region: CSVGRAQETQYF. Written as DNA, the CDR3 is TGCAGCGTTGGTAGGGCCCAAGAGACCCAGTACTTC.

The chain is built from TRBV20-1 and TRBJ1-4, with 7 nucleotides matching TRBD1. Trimming removed 2 bases from V and 8 bases from J; junction bases left unmatched: 11. CDR1 and CDR2 (germline): DFQATT, SNEGSKA (reference sequence). The CDR3 runs 15 residues. The CDR3 coding sequence is TGCAGTGCTAGAAGAGACAGGGACGATCGGGAAAAACTGTTTTTT. Translating it yields CSARRDRDDREKLFF.

The chain joins TRBV19 to TRBJ1-1; D is possibly TRBD1 (5 bases). V was trimmed by 6 bases and J by 3 bases, leaving 17 bases between them. The CDR3 runs to 15 residues. CDR1 is LNHDA and CDR2 is SQIVND in the germline V gene (reference sequence). The DNA for the CDR3 is TGTGCCAGTAGACACAGGAGGGCGAGAGACACTGAAGCTTTCTTT. It translates to CASRHRRARDTEAFF.

This chain connects TRBV7-9 to TRBJ2-1; D ambiguous. This CDR3 has 14 amino acids. The V end was cut by 5 bases, the J end by 7 bases, with 15 bases between. From germline, CDR1 is SEHNR and CDR2 FQNEAQ (reference sequence). CDR3 sequence: CASSLTGRRNEQFF. The DNA of the CDR3 is TGTGCCAGCAGCCTCACTGGACGTAGGAATGAGCAGTTCTTC.

This clonotype was picked up a small number of times. The chain links TRBV7-2 to TRBJ1-2, with D maybe TRBD1 (6 bases). CDR1 and CDR2 from the germline V gene are SGHTA and FQGNSA. There are 14 residues in the CDR3. Trimming stripped 4 bases from V and 8 bases from J, with 17 bases between. CDR3: CASSSQGLSGGYTF. CDR3 DNA sequence: TGTGCCAGCAGCTCACAGGGACTTTCTGGAGGCTACACCTTC. The variable domain in full, completed from reference TRBV7-2 and TRBJ1-2, reads GAGVSQSPSNKVTEKGKDVELRCDPISGHTALYWYRQSLGQGLEFLIYFQGNSAPDKSGLPSDRFSAERTGGSVSTLTIQRTQQEDSAVYLCASSSQGLSGGYTFGSGTRLTVV.

In this sample, this clonotype turned up a few times. V is TRBV5-4 and J is TRBJ1-6; D is possibly TRBD1 (6 bases). The germline V and J ends were trimmed by 2 bases and 7 bases, with 16 bases remaining between them. Per germline, CDR1 SGHNT and CDR2 YYREEE (reference sequence). The CDR3 extends over 16 amino acids. CDR3 nucleotides: TGTGCCAGCAGCTTTTCGGTTCCGGGGGCCAATTCACCCCTCCACTTT. The encoded protein is CASSFSVPGANSPLHF.

This clonotype was recorded a few times. The rearrangement links TRBV7-2 to TRBJ1-2, with D tentatively TRBD1 (5 bases). Germline values: CDR1 SGHTA, CDR2 FQGNSA. This CDR3 region has 18 residues. Trimming pared 1 base from V and 8 bases from J, leaving 26 bases between. CDR3 DNA: TGTGCCAGCAGCTTAGTGAGGGCTAAGACAGTCGACAGAGGCGGCTACACCTTC. This gives the protein CASSLVRAKTVDRGGYTF.

This rearrangement joins TRBV19 to TRBJ1-2; TRBD1 is a possible D gene (5 bases). The CDR3 sequence is 13 residues long. V was pared by 4 bases and J by 4 bases, with 10 bases between. CDR1 LNHDA and CDR2 SQIVND come from the germline V gene (reference sequence). The CDR3 sequence is CASSSRDGYGYTF. The DNA of the CDR3 is TGTGCCAGTAGTAGCAGGGACGGCTATGGCTACACCTTC. Complete variable domain (other parts from reference TRBV19 and TRBJ1-2): DGGITQSPKYLFRKEGQNVTLSCEQNLNHDAMYWYRQDPGQGLRLIYYSQIVNDFQKGDIAEGYSVSREKKESFPLTVTSAQKNPTAFYLCASSSRDGYGYTFGSGTRLTVV.

The chain uses TRBV28 and TRBJ2-1; 15 bases are shared with TRBD2. J lost 9 bases, V lost 4 bases, and 7 bases had no gene match. The CDR3 runs to 16 residues. Per germline, CDR1 MDHEN and CDR2 SYDVKM. In DNA, the CDR3 is TGTGCCAGCAGTTCCCCGGGACTAGCGGGAGGAAGTGAGCAGTTCTTC. Translation gives CASSSPGLAGGSEQFF.